The present TCR beta chain was sequenced within a study of blood T cell repertoires in COVID-19. Study at large: The United States, Italy and Spain supplied acute and convalescent COVID-19 samples. The analysed material was cDNA or gDNA that came from T cells, B-cell-depleted T cells, or PBMCs.

Looked up from germline, CDR1 is SGHVS and CDR2 is FQNEAQ. V was clipped by 5 bases and J by 7 bases, with 11 bases between them. The CDR3 runs 12 residues. Patients from Seattle were sampled longitudinally, starting during active infection. In the authors' workflow: How many nucleated cells were present was estimated from reference gene primer amplification. Sequencing used immunoSEQ multiplex PCR; TCRdb keeps in-frame clones, though not all of them. That table furnishes V, J and clone size, whereas the DNA furnished D and trimming. The sample shows about 56,000 clones, 89% of them seen only once. The sample comprised peripheral blood. The chain is built from TRBV7-8 and TRBJ1-2; weak D call: TRBD1 (6 bases). The sequence derives from a woman aged 60 to 75 with COVID-19, enrolled during active disease. The CDR3 DNA reads as TGTGCCAGCAGCCCAGGGGAAGGTGGCTACACCTTC. This translates into CASSPGEGGYTF.